This record looks at one TCR beta chain sequence and its context. Its antigen is unidentified. The entry originates in a study of vaccination effects on CD4 cells after COVID-19. Antigen-specific CD4+ T cells expanded by the ViraFEST assay with viral peptide pools were then sequenced. Scientists isolated CD4+ T cells after a roughly 9-day culture period ended. Two doses of BNT162b2 or mRNA-1273 vaccine were administered to participants. This CDR3 has 15 residues. J was trimmed by 4 bases and V by 3 bases; bases with no gene match: 5. CDR1 is SEHNR, CDR2 FQNEAQ, per germline (reference sequence). Using immunoSEQ multiplex PCR, the repertoire was profiled, and TCRdb retains in-frame clones only, with some absent. The profile covers tens of thousands of clones, with approximately 76% appearing a single time and 9% to 15% taken by the ten largest.

The sample in question was CD4+ T cells from PBMCs cultured with HCoV-229E spike peptides, obtained after COVID-19 vaccination. This chain joins TRBV7-9 and TRBJ1-3, with 8 positions matching TRBD1. The origin of this receptor is a human donor who received a COVID-19 vaccine. In nucleotides, the CDR3 is TGTGCCAGCAGCTTTGGTCAGGGGGCAGGAAACACCATATATTTT. This sequence encodes CASSFGQGAGNTIYF.